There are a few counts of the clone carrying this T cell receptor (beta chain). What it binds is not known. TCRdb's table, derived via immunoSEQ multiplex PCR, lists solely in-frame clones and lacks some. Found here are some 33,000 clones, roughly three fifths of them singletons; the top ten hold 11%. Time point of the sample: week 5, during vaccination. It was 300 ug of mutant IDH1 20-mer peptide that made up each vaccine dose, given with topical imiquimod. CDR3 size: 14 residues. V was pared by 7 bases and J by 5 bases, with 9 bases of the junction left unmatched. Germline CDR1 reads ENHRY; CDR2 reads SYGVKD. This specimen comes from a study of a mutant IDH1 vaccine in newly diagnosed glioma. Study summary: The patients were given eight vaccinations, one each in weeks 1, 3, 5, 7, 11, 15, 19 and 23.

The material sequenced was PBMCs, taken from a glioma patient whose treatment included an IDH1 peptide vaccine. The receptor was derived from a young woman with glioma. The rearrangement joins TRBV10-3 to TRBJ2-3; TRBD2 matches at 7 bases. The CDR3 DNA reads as TGTGCCATCACCCCGAGCGGGGAGGTAGATACGCAGTATTTT. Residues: CAITPSGEVDTQYF.